A selection of T cell receptor beta chains follows, all from one sample in a study of identical twins. Using its own MiXCR run on the 5' RACE reads, TCRdb lists one record per CDR3 protein. The repertoire holds 500,000 to 600,000 distinct CDR3 sequences, with approximately 22% as singletons. The same specimen was also included in a second study, on T cells expressing NK-cell markers.

The specimen sequenced was CD4+ T cells sorted from blood. These receptors came from a woman aged 18-29 years in good health. Each CDR3 is given with its conserved first and last residue. D genes are given only for firm matches. Clone size appears in some rows only: once, few, many, or a class for an expanded clone.

clone size	V gene	J gene	D gene	CDR3 protein	CDR3 DNA
NA	TRBV12-3/TRBV12-4	TRBJ2-3	NA	CASSPRYTDTQYF	TGTGCCAGCAGTCCGAGGTACACAGATACGCAGTATTTT
few	TRBV20-1	TRBJ2-1	NA	CSAPTPDSSYNEQFF	TGCAGTGCCCCAACGCCTGATAGCTCCTACAATGAGCAGTTCTTC
NA	TRBV24-1	TRBJ2-1	NA	CATSDSGTQGRDEQFF	TGTGCCACCAGTGATTCGGGTACACAGGGGAGGGATGAGCAGTTCTTC
NA	TRBV29-1	TRBJ1-1	NA	CSVRTTGNEAFF	TGCAGCGTTCGGACAACGGGGAATGAAGCTTTCTTT
NA	TRBV29-1	TRBJ2-1	TRBD2	CSVGGAGGQGGEQFF	TGCAGCGTTGGTGGAGCGGGGGGGCAGGGGGGTGAGCAGTTCTTC
few	TRBV13	TRBJ2-1	NA	CASSLRLSARSSYNEQFF	TGTGCCAGCAGCCTTCGACTGTCGGCGAGAAGCTCCTACAATGAGCAGTTCTTC
few	TRBV7-6	TRBJ2-7	NA	CASSLDYGGEQYF	TGTGCCAGCAGCTTAGATTACGGGGGCGAGCAGTACTTC
few	TRBV5-6	TRBJ1-5	NA	CASSLWTQNQPQHF	TGTGCCAGCAGCTTGTGGACACAAAATCAGCCCCAGCATTTT
NA	TRBV4-1	TRBJ1-4	NA	CASSQVRVEKLFF	TGCGCCAGCAGCCAAGTAAGGGTTGAAAAACTGTTTTTT
many	TRBV12-3/TRBV12-4	TRBJ2-2	NA	CASNYNTGELFF	TGTGCCAGCAACTACAACACCGGGGAGCTGTTTTTT
few	TRBV6-1	TRBJ1-5	NA	CASSLSASNQPQHF	TGTGCCAGCAGCCTAAGTGCTAGCAATCAGCCCCAGCATTTT
few	TRBV5-1	TRBJ2-1	TRBD2	CASIALAGEEQFF	TGCGCCAGCATTGCACTAGCGGGAGAAGAGCAGTTCTTC
NA	TRBV7-7	TRBJ2-7	NA	CASSSSKIVAYEQYF	TGTGCTAGCAGCTCTAGCAAAATAGTAGCCTACGAGCAGTACTTC
NA	TRBV7-9	TRBJ1-1	NA	CASSPPVAQAFF	TGTGCCAGCTCCCCCCCGGTGGCCCAAGCTTTCTTT
NA	TRBV20-1	TRBJ2-1	TRBD2	CSAPTSGVYNEQFF	TGCAGTGCCCCGACTAGCGGGGTCTACAATGAGCAGTTCTTC
NA	TRBV7-9	TRBJ1-1	NA	CASSLRQANTEAFF	TGTGCCAGCAGCTTAAGACAGGCGAACACTGAAGCTTTCTTT
few	TRBV29-1	TRBJ1-5	NA	CSVVWGHSNQPQHF	TGCAGCGTTGTATGGGGACATAGCAATCAGCCCCAGCATTTT
few	TRBV5-1	TRBJ2-1	TRBD2	CASSPRPIAGDYNEQFF	TGCGCCAGCAGCCCGAGACCTATAGCGGGCGACTACAATGAGCAGTTCTTC
few	TRBV5-1	TRBJ2-7	TRBD1	CASRTGQTYEQYF	TGCGCCAGCAGGACAGGGCAAACCTACGAGCAGTACTTC
NA	TRBV12-3/TRBV12-4	TRBJ1-5	NA	CASSSVGNNQPQHF	TGTGCCAGCAGTTCAGTAGGGAACAATCAGCCCCAGCATTTT
NA	TRBV20-1	TRBJ1-2	NA	CSARAPDRTYGYTF	TGCAGTGCTAGAGCCCCGGACAGAACCTATGGCTACACCTTC
few	TRBV20-1	TRBJ2-7	TRBD1	CSAPTLTGGVSYEQYF	TGCAGTGCTCCGACTTTGACAGGGGGCGTCTCCTACGAGCAGTACTTC
few	TRBV12-3/TRBV12-4	TRBJ2-3	TRBD2	CASTLSGDTQYF	TGTGCCAGCACCCTTAGCGGGGATACGCAGTATTTT
NA	TRBV3-1	TRBJ2-7	NA	CASSSTGEATYEQYF	TGTGCCAGCAGTTCCACAGGAGAGGCTACCTACGAGCAGTACTTC
many	TRBV20-1	TRBJ2-3	NA	CSASSPLGVVTDTQYF	TGCAGTGCTAGTAGCCCCCTAGGGGTTGTAACAGATACGCAGTATTTT
NA	TRBV20-1	TRBJ1-1	TRBD1	CSAYRDRKEAFF	TGCAGTGCTTACCGGGACAGGAAGGAAGCTTTCTTT
few	TRBV15	TRBJ1-2	NA	CATSRDRARYTF	TGTGCCACCAGCAGAGACAGGGCACGCTACACCTTC
few	TRBV20-1	TRBJ2-3	NA	CSVNVGFWADTQYF	TGCAGTGTCAACGTCGGGTTTTGGGCAGATACGCAGTATTTT
NA	TRBV6-2/TRBV6-3	TRBJ2-1	NA	CASAWVFNEQFF	TGTGCCAGCGCGTGGGTATTCAATGAGCAGTTCTTC
NA	TRBV7-8	TRBJ2-4	NA	CASSLKFSSPKNIQYF	TGTGCCAGCAGCTTAAAGTTTAGCTCGCCCAAAAACATTCAGTACTTC
NA	TRBV6-2/TRBV6-3	TRBJ2-5	TRBD2	CASSYGLAGEETQYF	TGTGCCAGCAGTTACGGACTAGCGGGAGAAGAGACCCAGTACTTC
few	TRBV20-1	TRBJ1-5	TRBD1	CSAAGTGIQPQHF	TGCAGTGCAGCCGGGACAGGGATACAGCCCCAGCATTTT
few	TRBV12-3/TRBV12-4	TRBJ2-1	TRBD1	CASSLQGSGEQFF	TGTGCCAGCAGCCTACAGGGGTCCGGTGAGCAGTTCTTC
few	TRBV12-3/TRBV12-4	TRBJ2-1	NA	CASRSLWGPWFF	TGTGCCAGCAGGTCATTGTGGGGGCCGTGGTTCTTC
few	TRBV6-4	TRBJ1-6	NA	CASSGQANSPLHF	TGTGCCAGCAGTGGACAGGCCAATTCACCCCTCCACTTT
many	TRBV27	TRBJ2-7	TRBD2	CASSGSGEIYEQYF	TGTGCCAGCAGTGGGAGCGGGGAGATATACGAGCAGTACTTC
NA	TRBV9	TRBJ1-1	TRBD1	CASSVYTGGEAFF	TGTGCCAGCAGCGTCTATACAGGGGGCGAAGCTTTCTTT
once	TRBV9	TRBJ1-1	NA	CASSGSNTEAFF	TGTGCCAGCAGCGGTTCTAACACTGAAGCTTTCTTT
NA	TRBV7-9	TRBJ1-5	NA	CASSLAGGRNQPQHF	TGTGCCAGCAGCTTAGCGGGGGGCAGGAATCAGCCCCAGCATTTT
few	TRBV7-2	TRBJ2-7	NA	CASSLAGLVYEQYF	TGTGCCAGCAGCTTAGCCGGACTCGTCTACGAGCAGTACTTC
NA	TRBV6-2/TRBV6-3	TRBJ2-1	NA	CASSLSGPGLMYNEQFF	TGTGCCAGCAGCCTTTCCGGGCCAGGCCTAATGTACAATGAGCAGTTCTTC
few	TRBV7-2	TRBJ2-1	NA	CASSLLFSALTYNEQFF	TGTGCCAGCAGCTTATTGTTCAGCGCCCTAACCTACAATGAGCAGTTCTTC
NA	TRBV11-2	TRBJ2-6	NA	CASSLEGPSSGANVLTF	TGTGCCAGCAGCTTAGAGGGCCCCAGCTCTGGGGCCAACGTCCTGACTTTC
NA	TRBV9	TRBJ1-5	NA	CASSVEKGRHFNQPQHF	TGTGCCAGCAGCGTAGAGAAGGGACGACACTTCAATCAGCCCCAGCATTTT
few	TRBV10-3	TRBJ2-1	NA	CAIRASAEQFF	TGTGCCATCAGGGCTAGCGCTGAGCAGTTCTTC
few	TRBV10-3	TRBJ2-7	NA	CAIRPPGAYEQYF	TGTGCCATCAGGCCCCCCGGGGCTTACGAGCAGTACTTC